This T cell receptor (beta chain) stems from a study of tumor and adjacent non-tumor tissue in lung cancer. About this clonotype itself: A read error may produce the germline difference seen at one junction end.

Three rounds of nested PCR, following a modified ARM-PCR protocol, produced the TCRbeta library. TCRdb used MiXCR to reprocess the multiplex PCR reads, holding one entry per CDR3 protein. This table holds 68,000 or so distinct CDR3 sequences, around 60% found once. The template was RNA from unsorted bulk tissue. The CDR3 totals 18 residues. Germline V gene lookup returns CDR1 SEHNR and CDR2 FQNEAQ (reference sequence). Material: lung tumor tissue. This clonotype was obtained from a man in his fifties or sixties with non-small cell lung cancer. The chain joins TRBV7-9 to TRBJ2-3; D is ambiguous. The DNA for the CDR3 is TGTGCCAGCTGCTTAGAACACAGTGGGCCATACTTAACAGATACGCAGTATTTT. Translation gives CASCLEHSGPYLTDTQYF.